Each of the 28 T cell receptor beta chains below was sequenced from the same sample in a study of breast tumors, draining lymph nodes, adjacent tissues. Via MiXCR, TCRdb re-called the multiplex PCR reads, giving one row per CDR3 protein. This sample yields 200,000 or so distinct CDR3 sequences, of which approximately 30% are seen a single time; 4.3% belongs to the top ten. Samples came from axillary lymph nodes draining the breast cancer. The sequencing sample was made of axillary lymph node tissue. Every receptor here comes from a female donor with breast cancer. Some clones in this sample may be carry-over from other donors' samples.

In regard to this clonotype: Likely a read error: the CDR3 ends without its conserved phenylalanine or tryptophan. The chain has TRBV7-2 and TRBJ2-1; 14 bases are a match to TRBD2. V lost 7 bases to trimming and J lost 8 bases; unmatched junction nucleotides: 4. The V gene's germline CDR1 is SGHTA and CDR2 FQGNSA. The CDR3 is made up of 14 amino acids. The CDR3 spells CASNPGLAGDEQFL. The CDR3 region has the DNA TGTGCCAGCAACCCGGGACTAGCGGGAGATGAGCAGTTCCTC.

This clonotype was detected many times. This rearrangement joins TRBV7-8 to TRBJ1-4; 10 bases are shared with TRBD1. Germline V gene sequence: CDR1 SGHVS, CDR2 FQNEAQ. The trim removed 3 bases at V and 6 bases at J, leaving 4 bases unmatched. The CDR3 is made up of 15 amino acids. CDR3 nucleotide sequence: TGTGCCAGCAGCTTGCGACAGGGGGCTTATGAAAAACTGTTTTTT. Translating gives CASSLRQGAYEKLFF.

This rearrangement joins TRBV29-1 to TRBJ1-4; unclear D gene. V was shortened by 4 bases and J by 8 bases, with 17 bases between the two germline ends. Germline CDR1 SQVTM, CDR2 ANQGSEA. This CDR3 has 14 residues. CDR3 sequence reads: CSVVTYEQVEKLFF. CDR3 bases: TGCAGCGTTGTGACCTACGAGCAGGTCGAAAAACTGTTTTTT.

This clonotype appeared many times. J is TRBJ1-6 and V is TRBV20-1; D gene unclear. Trimming removed 1 base from V and 8 bases from J, with 15 bases in between. CDR3 length: 15 amino acids. Germline lookup yields CDR1 DFQATT and CDR2 SNEGSKA (reference sequence). In nucleotides, the CDR3 is TGCAGTGCTAGAGTCGGCCAGCAGGCGGATTCACCCCTCCACTTT. Translated, it gives CSARVGQQADSPLHF.

This clonotype showed up just once. The junction departs from germline at one end; a sequencing error may be responsible. This chain's CDR3 is CSARGLAGLYYNEHFF. In nucleotides, the CDR3 is TGCAGTGCGCGGGGACTAGCGGGATTATACTACAATGAGCATTTCTTC. This sequence joins TRBV20-1 and TRBJ2-1; TRBD2 aligns across 13 bases. CDR3 length: 16 amino acids. Germline loops: CDR1 DFQATT, CDR2 SNEGSKA (reference sequence).

The sample holds many counts of this clonotype. CDR3 nucleotide sequence: TGCAGTGCTCGTACCGACAGCTATAATTCACCCCTCCACTTT. This encodes CSARTDSYNSPLHF. J is TRBJ1-6 and V is TRBV20-1, with D possibly matching TRBD1 (5 bases). CDR1 and CDR2 from the germline V gene are DFQATT and SNEGSKA (reference sequence). The V gene lost 5 bases and the J gene lost 3 bases, with 11 bases spanning the gap. CDR3 length: 14 amino acids.

This clonotype was detected ten times or more. In DNA form, the CDR3 reads TGTGCCATCAGTGGAGAACACAGCCTTTCCGAGCAGTACTTC. It yields the protein CAISGEHSLSEQYF. This chain links TRBV10-3 with TRBJ2-7; D call uncertain. The CDR3 runs to 14 residues. CDR1 and CDR2 from the germline V gene are ENHRY and SYGVKD. Trimming took 4 bases from V and 6 from J, leaving 16 bases between them.

The table lists this clonotype with a few counts. A read error may be the cause here, since a much bigger clone is one base away. This chain connects TRBV29-1 to TRBJ2-3; a possible D gene is TRBD2 (6 bases). CDR1 and CDR2 (germline): SQVTM, ANQGSEA. The CDR3 loop spans 15 amino acids. Trimming left V 1 base short and J 2 bases short, with 13 bases between. In nucleotides, the CDR3 is TGCAGCGTTGAAGGTGGGGCGGGGAACACAGATACGCAGTATTTT. This translates into CSVEGGAGNTDTQYF.

This clonotype occurred many times. Written as DNA, the CDR3 is TGTGCCAGCAGCCGAGGAACGGTAATACAAGAGACCCAGTACTTC. Its translation: CASSRGTVIQETQYF. This rearrangement joins TRBV7-9 to TRBJ2-5, with D uncertain. Trimming took 5 bases from V and 2 from J, leaving 15 bases between them. Germline loops: CDR1 SEHNR, CDR2 FQNEAQ (reference sequence). The CDR3 extends over 15 amino acids.

As to this clonotype: A read error may produce the germline difference seen at one junction end. V gene TRBV6-5 combines with J gene TRBJ2-7, with a weak D call TRBD1 (5 bases). CDR1 MNHEY and CDR2 SVGAGI come from the germline V gene. This CDR3 is 14 amino acids long. DNA of the CDR3: TGTGCCAGCAGTCACTCCAGGGATAGGTACGAGCAGTACTTC. Translation gives CASSHSRDRYEQYF.

Worth noting for this clonotype: A much larger clone is a single base away; this may be a read error. The genes are TRBV6-5 and TRBJ1-2; tentatively, D is TRBD1 (6 bases). The germline gives CDR1 MNHEY, CDR2 SVGAGI. V lost 6 bases, J lost 6 bases, and 17 bases lay in between. The CDR3 loop spans 14 amino acids. CDR3 nucleotides: TGTGCCAGCAGGGCAGGGGAGAGGGCCCATGGCTACACCTTC. It is translated as CASRAGERAHGYTF.

In regard to this clonotype: A much larger clone differs from this one at a single base, so this may be a read error. This chain uses TRBV19 with TRBJ2-7, with D perhaps matching TRBD1 (5 bases). Germline V gene sequence: CDR1 LNHDA, CDR2 SQIVND (reference sequence). This CDR3 region has 13 residues. In DNA form, the CDR3 reads TGTGCCAGTAGTAAAACAGGTTTCTACGGGCAGTACTTC. Encoded protein: CASSKTGFYGQYF.

This clonotype came up many times. V gene TRBV18 combines with J gene TRBJ1-3; 8 bases match TRBD1. The V gene's germline CDR1 is KGHSH and CDR2 LQKENI. V shed 6 bases and J 4 bases; nucleotides not matched to a gene: 5. The CDR3 runs 14 residues. CDR3 DNA sequence: TGTGCCAGCTCCCACGGACAGGGCGGAAACACCATATATTTT. It translates to CASSHGQGGNTIYF.

This clonotype was counted many times. The genes are TRBV12-3 or TRBV12-4 and TRBJ1-4, with D possibly TRBD1 on 5 matching bases. The CDR3 runs to 14 residues. Trimming cost V 6 bases and J 4 bases, with 12 bases left between them. CDR3 amino acids: CASRPGVGNEKLFF. The CDR3 nucleotides are TGTGCCAGCAGGCCGGGGGTCGGTAATGAAAAACTGTTTTTT.

This clonotype was seen ten or more times. This rearrangement joins TRBV12-3 or TRBV12-4 to TRBJ1-2, with 7 bases fitting TRBD1. The CDR3 loop spans 13 amino acids. Losses at the gene ends were 6 bases for V and 2 bases for J; bases not matched to a gene: 3. CDR3 nucleotide sequence: TGTGCCAGCAGCCCAGGGGGGAACTATGGCTACACCTTC. It specifies CASSPGGNYGYTF.

With respect to this clonotype: This could be a read error, since a much larger clone is one nucleotide away. The J gene is TRBJ1-5, the V gene TRBV5-6, with D maybe TRBD1 (6 bases). CDR3 length: 15 amino acids. The germline V gene has CDR1 SGHDT and CDR2 YYEEEE. For the CDR3, the DNA is TGTGCCAGCAGCCTCGGACAGACGAGCAATCAGCCCCAGCGTTTT. It yields the protein CASSLGQTSNQPQRF.

Many counts were recorded for this clonotype. J is TRBJ2-1 and V is TRBV12-3 or TRBV12-4, with D perhaps TRBD2 (5 bases). V gave up 1 base and J gave up 8 bases, with 9 bases separating them. This CDR3 is 13 amino acids long. The CDR3 DNA is TGTGCCAGCAGTTTAGATGAGGGCGATGAGCAGTTCTTC. Its translation: CASSLDEGDEQFF.

There are many counts of this clonotype. The V and J genes are TRBV10-3 and TRBJ2-1; 14 bases agree with TRBD2. The trim removed 2 bases at V and 2 bases at J, leaving 8 bases unmatched. The CDR3 spans 19 residues. Germline V gene sequence: CDR1 ENHRY, CDR2 SYGVKD. The CDR3 spells CAISEPGTSGRGTYNEQFF. CDR3 DNA: TGTGCCATCAGTGAGCCCGGGACTAGCGGGAGAGGAACCTACAATGAGCAGTTCTTC.

In this sample, this clonotype turned up many times. The chain has TRBV5-6 and TRBJ2-5, with D perhaps given as TRBD1 or TRBD2 (6 bases each). The V and J ends lost 2 bases and 5 bases respectively, with 13 bases between them. The CDR3 runs 14 residues. Germline CDR1 SGHDT, CDR2 YYEEEE. The CDR3, as DNA: TGTGCCAGCAGCTTTTGGGGGGCATCGGAGACCCAGTACTTC. This sequence encodes CASSFWGASETQYF.

This clonotype was recorded at least ten times. The V call is TRBV9, the J call TRBJ1-3, with a possible D match to TRBD1 (5 bases). The CDR3 length is 16 residues. V dropped 0 bases and J dropped 2 bases, with 12 bases sitting between them. Germline V gene lookup returns CDR1 SGDLS and CDR2 YYNGEE. CDR3 loop: CASSVEVRDPGNTIYF. CDR3 sequence (DNA): TGTGCCAGCAGCGTAGAGGTCAGGGACCCTGGAAACACCATATATTTT.

This clonotype was detected ten times or more. The chain is built from TRBV5-1 and TRBJ2-5; the match to TRBD1 covers 8 bases. Germline assignment: CDR1 SGHRS and CDR2 YFSETQ. CDR3 length: 15 residues. Germline trimming cut 4 bases from V and 4 bases from J; bases unmatched to any gene: 9. CDR3 nucleotide sequence: TGCGCCAGCAGCCGACAGGGGTATTTGGGAGAGACCCAGTACTTC. Amino acid sequence: CASSRQGYLGETQYF. Full variable domain (missing parts from reference TRBV5-1 and TRBJ2-5): KAGVTQTPRYLIKTRGQQVTLSCSPISGHRSVSWYQQTPGQGLQFLFEYFSETQRNKGNFPGRFSGRQFSNSRSEMNVSTLELGDSALYLCASSRQGYLGETQYFGPGTRLLVL.

This clonotype was picked up many times. The chain uses TRBV18 and TRBJ2-3, with TRBD2 matching 8 bases. The CDR3 has 15 amino acids. J gave up 3 bases and V 6 bases, and 8 bases lay outside the gene matches. Germline V gene data show CDR1 as KGHSH and CDR2 as LQKENI. CDR3: CASSTGLGLTDTQYF. CDR3 in DNA: TGTGCCAGCTCTACGGGACTAGGCTTGACAGATACGCAGTATTTT.

V gene TRBV6-1 combines with J gene TRBJ1-5, with 8 nucleotides matching TRBD1. This CDR3 region has 15 residues. V trimming: 5 bases; J trimming: 7 bases; junction bases outside the gene matches: 10. Germline values: CDR1 MNHNS, CDR2 SASEGT. As DNA, the CDR3 is TGTGCCAGCAGTCAGGGACAGGCTAGGCGCCAGCCCCAGCATTTT. This translates into CASSQGQARRQPQHF.

Ten or more counts support this clonotype. This rearrangement joins TRBV6-1 to TRBJ2-6, with D possibly TRBD2 on 5 matching bases. Germline CDR1 is MNHNS and CDR2 is SASEGT. The CDR3 contains 17 residues. The V gene lost 1 base and the J gene lost 2 bases, with 12 bases spanning the gap. DNA of the CDR3: TGTGCCAGCAGTGAAGGCGGGTTTAGAGCTGGGGCCAACGTCCTGACTTTC. It yields the protein CASSEGGFRAGANVLTF.

The chain links TRBV19 to TRBJ1-6; D not certain. CDR3 length: 13 residues. The V gene's germline CDR1 is LNHDA and CDR2 SQIVND (reference sequence). V was trimmed by 4 bases and J by 14 bases, leaving 15 bases between them. This chain's CDR3 is CASSRASTRTLHF. CDR3 DNA: TGTGCCAGTAGTAGGGCCTCCACTCGGACCCTCCACTTT.

This clonotype was counted at least ten times. The J gene is TRBJ2-7, the V gene TRBV7-9; 7 bases agree with TRBD2. The CDR3 is 16 amino acids. The V and J ends lost 4 bases and 4 bases, in that order; junction bases with no gene match: 13. From germline, CDR1 is SEHNR and CDR2 FQNEAQ (reference sequence). As DNA, the CDR3 is TGTGCCAGCAGCTCCCCTGCGGGAATCGGGGGGTACGAGCAGTACTTC. Translating it yields CASSSPAGIGGYEQYF.

The sample holds many counts of this clonotype. The V call is TRBV2, the J call TRBJ1-6; 7 bases agree with TRBD1. From germline, CDR1 is SNHLY and CDR2 FYNNEI. The V segment lost 6 bases and the J segment 3 bases; nucleotides outside the gene matches: 5. This CDR3 region has 15 residues. CDR3 residues: CASRRDSFYNSPLHF. In DNA form, the CDR3 reads TGTGCCAGCAGACGGGACAGTTTCTATAATTCACCCCTCCACTTT. Full variable domain (rest looked up from reference TRBV2 and TRBJ1-6): EPEVTQTPSHQVTQMGQEVILRCVPISNHLYFYWYRQILGQKVEFLVSFYNNEISEKSEIFDDQFSVERPDGSNFTLKIRSTKLEDSAMYFCASRRDSFYNSPLHFGNGTRLTVT.

Remarks on this clonotype: This sequence may be a read error, since a much larger clone differs from it by one base. J is TRBJ2-2 and V is TRBV12-3 or TRBV12-4; the D is unclear. The CDR3 has 13 amino acids. The CDR3 DNA reads TGTGCCAACAGTTTAGAAAGGGCCGGGGAGCTGTTTTTT. It is translated as CANSLERAGELFF.